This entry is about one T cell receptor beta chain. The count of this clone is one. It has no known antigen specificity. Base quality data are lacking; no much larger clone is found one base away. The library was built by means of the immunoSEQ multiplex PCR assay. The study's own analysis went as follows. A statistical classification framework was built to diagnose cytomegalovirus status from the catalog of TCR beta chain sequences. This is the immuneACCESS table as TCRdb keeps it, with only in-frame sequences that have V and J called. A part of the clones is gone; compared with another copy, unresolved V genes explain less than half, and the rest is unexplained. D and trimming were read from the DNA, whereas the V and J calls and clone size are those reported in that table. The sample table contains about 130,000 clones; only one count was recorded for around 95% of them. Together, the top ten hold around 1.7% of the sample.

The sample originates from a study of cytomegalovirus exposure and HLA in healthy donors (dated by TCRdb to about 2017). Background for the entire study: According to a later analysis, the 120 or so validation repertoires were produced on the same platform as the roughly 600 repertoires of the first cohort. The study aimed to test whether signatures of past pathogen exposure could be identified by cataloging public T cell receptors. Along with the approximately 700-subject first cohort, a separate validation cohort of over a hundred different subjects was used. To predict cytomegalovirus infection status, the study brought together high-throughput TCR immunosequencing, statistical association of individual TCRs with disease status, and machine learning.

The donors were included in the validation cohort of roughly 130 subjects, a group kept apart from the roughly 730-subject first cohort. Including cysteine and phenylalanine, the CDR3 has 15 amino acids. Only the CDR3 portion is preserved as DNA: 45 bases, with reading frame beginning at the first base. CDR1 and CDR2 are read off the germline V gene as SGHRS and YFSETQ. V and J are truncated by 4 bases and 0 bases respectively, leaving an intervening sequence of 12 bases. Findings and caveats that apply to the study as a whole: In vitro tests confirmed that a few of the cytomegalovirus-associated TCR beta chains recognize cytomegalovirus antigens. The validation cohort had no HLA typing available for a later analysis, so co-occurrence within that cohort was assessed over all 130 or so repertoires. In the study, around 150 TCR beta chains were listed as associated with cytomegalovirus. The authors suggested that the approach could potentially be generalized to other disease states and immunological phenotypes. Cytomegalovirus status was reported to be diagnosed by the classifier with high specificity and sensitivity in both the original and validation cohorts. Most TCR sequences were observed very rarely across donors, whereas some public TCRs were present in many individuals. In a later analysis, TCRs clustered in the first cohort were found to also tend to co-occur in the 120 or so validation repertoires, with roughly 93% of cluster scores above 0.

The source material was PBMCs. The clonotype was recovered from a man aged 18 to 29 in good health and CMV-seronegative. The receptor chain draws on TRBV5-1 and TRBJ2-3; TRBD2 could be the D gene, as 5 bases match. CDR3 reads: CASSPDSPSTDTQYF. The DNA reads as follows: TGCGCCAGCAGCCCGGACTCTCCTAGCACAGATACGCAGTATTTT.